This entry lists 7 T cell receptor beta chains sequenced from one sample in a study of blood T cell repertoires in COVID-19. The assay was immunoSEQ multiplex PCR, and TCRdb's table has in-frame clones only and misses some. Of about 150,000 clones detected, approximately 88% appear once; the ten largest clones hold about 5%. The sample comprised PBMCs or T cells enriched from blood (not recorded which). Receptors originate from a man in his sixties or seventies who had been exposed to COVID-19.

The rearrangement links TRBV7-9 to TRBJ1-1; D is unclear. CDR1 is SEHNR and CDR2 is FQNEAQ in the germline V gene (reference sequence). The CDR3 consists of 14 residues. The V and J ends lost 1 base and 3 bases respectively, with 9 bases between them. The CDR3 loop reads CASSLDSVDTEAFF. The CDR3 DNA sequence: TGTGCCAGCAGCTTAGATTCCGTAGACACTGAAGCTTTCTTT.

The chain combines TRBV5-1 with TRBJ2-3, with 7 bases identical to TRBD1. V dropped 2 bases and J dropped 4; count of bases not matched to a gene: 4. Germline loops: CDR1 SGHRS, CDR2 YFSETQ. The CDR3 is made up of 14 amino acids. DNA of the CDR3: TGCGCCAGCAGCTTACGGACAGGTTCAGATACGCAGTATTTT. The encoded protein is CASSLRTGSDTQYF.

This sequence joins TRBV4-2 and TRBJ1-1; possible D gene TRBD1, 6 bases. CDR3 length: 16 amino acids. Germline V gene lookup returns CDR1 LGHNA and CDR2 YNFKEQ. V lost 3 bases, J lost 0 bases, and 14 bases lay in between. CDR3 loop: CASSQDTDSLNTEAFF. CDR3 coding DNA: TGTGCCAGCAGCCAGGACACGGACAGCTTGAACACTGAAGCTTTCTTT.

This rearrangement joins TRBV27 to TRBJ1-2, with a weak D call TRBD1 (5 bases). From germline, CDR1 is MNHEY and CDR2 SMNVEV (reference sequence). Trimming took 2 bases from V and 0 from J, leaving 10 bases between them. This CDR3 contains 15 residues. CDR3 in amino acids: CASSLNDRPNYGYTF. The DNA of the CDR3 is TGTGCCAGCAGTTTAAACGACAGACCTAACTATGGCTACACCTTC.

The V call is TRBV3-1 (or the pseudogene TRBV3-2), the J call TRBJ1-3, with D possibly matching TRBD1 (5 bases). Trimming took 1 base from V and 8 from J, leaving 15 bases between them. The CDR3 is 15 amino acids. Germline V gene lookup returns CDR1 LGHDT and CDR2 YNNKEL (reference sequence). The CDR3 nucleotides read TGTGCCAGCAGCCAAGCAAGGGGATTAGTAGACACCATATATTTT. It codes for CASSQARGLVDTIYF.

The chain has TRBV6-5 and TRBJ1-5; 8 bases are a match to TRBD1. The length of the CDR3 is 13 residues. Germline V gene sequence: CDR1 MNHEY, CDR2 SVGAGI. With V trimmed by 6 bases and J by 7 bases, 5 bases remained unmatched. CDR3: CASSWTGKQPQHF. CDR3 coding DNA: TGTGCCAGCAGCTGGACAGGGAAACAGCCCCAGCATTTT.

In DNA form, the CDR3 reads TGTGCCAGCAGCCGGGGGACTCTCTATAGCAATGAGCAGTTCTTC. Amino acid sequence: CASSRGTLYSNEQFF. The gene calls are TRBV7-6 and TRBJ2-1, with D perhaps TRBD2 (6 bases). V gave up 5 bases and J gave up 6 bases, with 17 bases separating them. The germline gives CDR1 SGHVS, CDR2 FNYEAQ. This CDR3 region has 15 residues.